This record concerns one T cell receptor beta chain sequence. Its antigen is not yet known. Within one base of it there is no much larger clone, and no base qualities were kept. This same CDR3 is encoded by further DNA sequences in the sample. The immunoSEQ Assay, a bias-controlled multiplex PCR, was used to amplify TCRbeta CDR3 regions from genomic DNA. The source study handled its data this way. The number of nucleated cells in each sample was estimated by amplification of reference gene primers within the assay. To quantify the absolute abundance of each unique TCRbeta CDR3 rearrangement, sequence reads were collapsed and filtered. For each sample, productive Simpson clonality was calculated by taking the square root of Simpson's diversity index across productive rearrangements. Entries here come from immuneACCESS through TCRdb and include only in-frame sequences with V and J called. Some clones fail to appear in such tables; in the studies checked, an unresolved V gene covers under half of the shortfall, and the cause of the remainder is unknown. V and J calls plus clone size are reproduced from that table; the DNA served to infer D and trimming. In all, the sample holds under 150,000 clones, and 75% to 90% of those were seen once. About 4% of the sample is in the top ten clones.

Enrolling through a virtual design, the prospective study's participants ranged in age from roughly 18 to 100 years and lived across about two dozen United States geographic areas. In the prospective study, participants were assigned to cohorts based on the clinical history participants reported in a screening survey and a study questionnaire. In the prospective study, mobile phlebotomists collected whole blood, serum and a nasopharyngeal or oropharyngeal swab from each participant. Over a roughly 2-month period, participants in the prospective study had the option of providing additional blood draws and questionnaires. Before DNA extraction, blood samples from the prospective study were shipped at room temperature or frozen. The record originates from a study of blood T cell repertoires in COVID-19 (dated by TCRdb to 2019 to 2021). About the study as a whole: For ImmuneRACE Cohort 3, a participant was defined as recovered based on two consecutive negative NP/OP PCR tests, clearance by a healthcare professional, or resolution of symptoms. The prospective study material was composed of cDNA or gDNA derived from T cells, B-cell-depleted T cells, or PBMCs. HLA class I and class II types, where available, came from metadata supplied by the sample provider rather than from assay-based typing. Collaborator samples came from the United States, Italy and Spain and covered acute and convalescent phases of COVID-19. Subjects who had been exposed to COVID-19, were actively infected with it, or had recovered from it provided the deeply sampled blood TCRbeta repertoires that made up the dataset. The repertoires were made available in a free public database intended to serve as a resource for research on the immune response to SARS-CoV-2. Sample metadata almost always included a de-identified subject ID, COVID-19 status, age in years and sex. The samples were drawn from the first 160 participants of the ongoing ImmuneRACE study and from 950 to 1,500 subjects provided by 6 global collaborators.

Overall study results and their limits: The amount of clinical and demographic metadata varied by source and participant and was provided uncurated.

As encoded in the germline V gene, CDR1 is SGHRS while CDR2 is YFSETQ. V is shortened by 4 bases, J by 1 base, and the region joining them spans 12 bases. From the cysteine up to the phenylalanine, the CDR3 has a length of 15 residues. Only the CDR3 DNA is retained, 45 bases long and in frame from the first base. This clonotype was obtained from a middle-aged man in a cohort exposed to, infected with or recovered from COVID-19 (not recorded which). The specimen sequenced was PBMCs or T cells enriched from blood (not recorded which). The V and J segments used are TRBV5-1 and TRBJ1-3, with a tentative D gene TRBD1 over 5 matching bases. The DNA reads TGCGCCAGCAGCCTAGCCGGGGGTTCTGGAAACACCATATATTTT. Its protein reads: CASSLAGGSGNTIYF.